The TCR beta chain described here comes from a study of shared clonotypes between healthy human individuals. General observations from the study: The expectation was that sequencing depth would affect clonotype sharing among donors.

This CDR3 comprises 16 residues. Germline CDR1 is GTSNPN and CDR2 is SVGIG (reference sequence). A remark on this clone: The antigen is undetermined. Given a far larger clone just one base away, this is likely a sequencing read error.

Unsorted PBMC replicate PCRs used approximately 300 ng DNA, around 28,000 T cell genomes. Ten immunoSEQ deep assay plates held the unsorted PBMC DNA. Only in-frame clones appear in the TCRdb table, and some are missing; sequencing was by immunoSEQ multiplex PCR. This sample has about 500,000 clones, with roughly 80% found just once. Donors, without exception, were Caucasian adults residing in Nashville, Tennessee. Sequencing input: PBMCs. The sequence came from a middle-aged woman in good health. Some clones in this sample may be carry-over from other donors' samples. The chain carries TRBV30 and TRBJ2-6; the D gene could be TRBD1 or TRBD2 (5 bases each). In nucleotides, the CDR3 is TGTGCCTGGAGTGTTACGGGGTTCTCTGGGGCCAACGTCCTGGCTTTC. This translates into CAWSVTGFSGANVLAF.